This T cell receptor (beta chain) was documented in a study of response to subunit inactivated influenza vaccine. General study findings and limits: The authors suggested that every seasonal influenza vaccination recruits few new T cells.

TCRdb processed the RT-PCR reads anew with MiXCR; each CDR3 protein has one entry. The top ten clones hold roughly 11% of a sample with 710,000 or so distinct CDR3 sequences, about 15% of them seen once. V lost 0 bases and J 1 base, leaving 15 bases between the germline ends. The CDR3 has 18 residues. In germline, CDR1 is LGHNA, CDR2 YSLEER. This clonotype has only a few counts. What it recognizes is unknown. The chain combines TRBV4-3 with TRBJ2-2; D may correspond to TRBD1 or TRBD2 (5 bases each). The sequencing used PBMCs from blood, collected 11 to 12 days after vaccination. The sequence was obtained from a man aged 45-60 years who received an inactivated influenza vaccine. The CDR3 loop is CASSQDSRVGRNTGELFF. For the CDR3, the DNA is TGCGCCAGCAGCCAAGATAGTCGGGTGGGACGGAACACCGGGGAGCTGTTTTTT.